A selection of T cell receptor beta chains follows, all from one sample in a study of blood T cell repertoires in COVID-19. Libraries were prepared by immunoSEQ multiplex PCR; TCRdb keeps only in-frame clonotypes and omits some of them. This sample has some 140,000 clones, with around 78% found just once. The sequencing sample was made of peripheral blood. The receptors here all came from a man aged 80 or over with acute or convalescent COVID-19. Both conserved end residues are part of each CDR3. Each record gives: D gene, CDR3 length, V gene, J gene, clone size, CDR3 protein, CDR3 DNA. D genes are given only for firm matches. Where a row states a size, it is once, few, many or the class of an expanded clone; other rows omit it.

d_gene: -; len: 14; v_gene: TRBV3-1/TRBV3-2; j_gene: TRBJ1-6; abundance: -; CDR3aa: CASSQDQGNSPLHF; CDR3nt: TGTGCCAGCAGCCAAGACCAGGGTAATTCACCCCTCCACTTT
d_gene: -; len: 14; v_gene: TRBV9; j_gene: TRBJ2-1; abundance: once; CDR3aa: CASSLALSYNEQFF; CDR3nt: TGTGCCAGCAGTCTAGCCCTCTCCTACAATGAGCAGTTCTTC
d_gene: TRBD1; len: 14; v_gene: TRBV5-8; j_gene: TRBJ2-1; abundance: -; CDR3aa: CASSSRTGDNEQFF; CDR3nt: TGTGCCAGCAGCTCTCGCACAGGGGACAATGAGCAGTTCTTC
d_gene: -; len: 15; v_gene: TRBV19; j_gene: TRBJ1-3; abundance: -; CDR3aa: CASSIDYKPGNTIYF; CDR3nt: TGTGCCAGTAGTATAGATTACAAACCTGGAAACACCATATATTTT
d_gene: TRBD2; len: 17; v_gene: TRBV4-3; j_gene: TRBJ2-7; abundance: -; CDR3aa: CASSQDVVGEGFHEQYF; CDR3nt: TGCGCCAGCAGCCAAGATGTCGTCGGGGAGGGATTCCACGAGCAGTACTTC
d_gene: TRBD2; len: 18; v_gene: TRBV9; j_gene: TRBJ2-3; abundance: -; CDR3aa: CASSVSLAGGRATDTQYF; CDR3nt: TGTGCCAGCAGCGTATCTCTAGCGGGGGGTCGAGCGACAGATACGCAGTATTTT
d_gene: TRBD1; len: 14; v_gene: TRBV18; j_gene: TRBJ1-2; abundance: once; CDR3aa: CASSLDRANYGYTF; CDR3nt: TGTGCCAGCTCATTAGACAGGGCAAACTATGGCTACACCTTC
d_gene: TRBD1; len: 17; v_gene: TRBV15; j_gene: TRBJ2-5; abundance: -; CDR3aa: CATSEYIGTGHQETQYF; CDR3nt: TGTGCCACCAGCGAATATATCGGGACAGGGCACCAAGAGACCCAGTACTTC
d_gene: -; len: 17; v_gene: TRBV27; j_gene: TRBJ1-6; abundance: few; CDR3aa: CAAGPWQGTSYNSPLHF; CDR3nt: TGTGCCGCAGGCCCGTGGCAGGGCACGTCCTATAATTCACCCCTCCACTTT
d_gene: -; len: 15; v_gene: TRBV7-2; j_gene: TRBJ2-7; abundance: -; CDR3aa: CASSLSSGPAYEQYF; CDR3nt: TGTGCCAGCAGCCTCTCCTCAGGCCCAGCCTACGAGCAGTACTTC
d_gene: -; len: 13; v_gene: TRBV27; j_gene: TRBJ1-3; abundance: -; CDR3aa: CASSPRGGNTIYF; CDR3nt: TGTGCCAGCAGTCCCCGGGGTGGAAACACCATATATTTT
d_gene: TRBD2; len: 15; v_gene: TRBV3-1/TRBV3-2; j_gene: TRBJ2-3; abundance: -; CDR3aa: CASGSGGASADTQYF; CDR3nt: TGTGCCAGCGGGAGCGGGGGGGCCTCGGCAGATACGCAGTATTTT
d_gene: -; len: 15; v_gene: TRBV19; j_gene: TRBJ2-1; abundance: -; CDR3aa: CASSGAPLSYNEQFF; CDR3nt: TGTGCCAGTAGTGGGGCCCCCCTCTCCTACAATGAGCAGTTCTTC
d_gene: TRBD1; len: 17; v_gene: TRBV27; j_gene: TRBJ2-7; abundance: few; CDR3aa: CASSPTGFGTPSREQYF; CDR3nt: TGTGCCAGCAGTCCGACAGGGTTCGGTACTCCCTCCCGGGAGCAGTACTTC
d_gene: TRBD1; len: 14; v_gene: TRBV15; j_gene: TRBJ1-1; abundance: -; CDR3aa: CATSRDRTNTEAFF; CDR3nt: TGTGCCACCAGCCGGGACAGGACAAACACTGAAGCTTTCTTT
d_gene: TRBD1; len: 15; v_gene: TRBV7-6; j_gene: TRBJ2-7; abundance: few; CDR3aa: CASVGGGTGDGEQYF; CDR3nt: TGTGCCAGCGTAGGAGGAGGGACAGGGGACGGCGAGCAGTACTTC
d_gene: -; len: 16; v_gene: TRBV21-1; j_gene: TRBJ2-1; abundance: -; CDR3aa: CASSKLRLRPLCEQFF; CDR3nt: TGTGCCAGCAGCAAATTGAGGCTAAGGCCCTTGTGCGAGCAGTTCTTC
d_gene: TRBD2; len: 15; v_gene: TRBV20-1; j_gene: TRBJ2-5; abundance: -; CDR3aa: CSASELAGGLETQYF; CDR3nt: TGCAGTGCTAGTGAGTTAGCGGGGGGTCTAGAGACCCAGTACTTC
d_gene: -; len: 13; v_gene: TRBV24-1; j_gene: TRBJ2-1; abundance: -; CDR3aa: CATSRSSYNEQFF; CDR3nt: TGTGCCACCAGTAGGAGCTCCTACAATGAGCAGTTCTTC
d_gene: TRBD1; len: 14; v_gene: TRBV29-1; j_gene: TRBJ2-3; abundance: -; CDR3aa: CSVEGQGAGDTQYF; CDR3nt: TGCAGCGTTGAAGGGCAGGGGGCGGGAGATACGCAGTATTTT
d_gene: TRBD1; len: 17; v_gene: TRBV27; j_gene: TRBJ1-6; abundance: few; CDR3aa: CASSLYPTGPLGSPLHF; CDR3nt: TGTGCCAGCAGTTTATACCCGACAGGGCCCCTGGGGTCACCCCTCCACTTT
d_gene: -; len: 15; v_gene: TRBV14; j_gene: TRBJ1-2; abundance: -; CDR3aa: CASSQDRNSAYGYTF; CDR3nt: TGTGCCAGCAGCCAAGATCGTAACAGTGCTTATGGCTACACCTTC
d_gene: TRBD1; len: 14; v_gene: TRBV7-9; j_gene: TRBJ1-1; abundance: once; CDR3aa: CASSLGGGVAEAFF; CDR3nt: TGTGCCAGCAGCTTAGGAGGGGGCGTCGCTGAAGCTTTCTTT
d_gene: TRBD1; len: 15; v_gene: TRBV6-1; j_gene: TRBJ1-2; abundance: -; CDR3aa: CASSEEAGGSYGYTF; CDR3nt: TGTGCCAGCAGTGAAGAGGCAGGGGGGAGCTATGGCTACACCTTC
d_gene: TRBD1; len: 15; v_gene: TRBV6-5; j_gene: TRBJ1-2; abundance: -; CDR3aa: CASSYGGQGTPGYTF; CDR3nt: TGTGCCAGCAGTTACGGAGGACAGGGGACTCCTGGCTACACCTTC
d_gene: TRBD1; len: 16; v_gene: TRBV5-4; j_gene: TRBJ1-2; abundance: -; CDR3aa: CASSLGFTGANYGYTF; CDR3nt: TGTGCCAGCAGCTTGGGATTCACAGGGGCTAACTATGGCTACACCTTC
d_gene: -; len: 14; v_gene: TRBV7-8; j_gene: TRBJ2-3; abundance: few; CDR3aa: CASSLGQALDTQYF; CDR3nt: TGTGCCAGCAGCTTAGGACAGGCCTTGGATACGCAGTATTTT
d_gene: TRBD1; len: 13; v_gene: TRBV5-4; j_gene: TRBJ2-1; abundance: few; CDR3aa: CASSWGTGNEQFF; CDR3nt: TGTGCCAGCAGCTGGGGGACAGGGAATGAGCAGTTCTTC
d_gene: -; len: 14; v_gene: TRBV5-1; j_gene: TRBJ1-1; abundance: few; CDR3aa: CASSRETGNTEAFF; CDR3nt: TGCGCCAGCAGCCGAGAGACAGGGAACACTGAAGCTTTCTTT
d_gene: -; len: 9; v_gene: TRBV29-1; j_gene: TRBJ1-2; abundance: few; CDR3aa: CSVDSGYTF; CDR3nt: TGCAGCGTTGATAGTGGCTACACCTTC
d_gene: -; len: 15; v_gene: TRBV6-2/TRBV6-3; j_gene: TRBJ2-4; abundance: -; CDR3aa: CASSSWGGDKNIQYF; CDR3nt: TGTGCCAGCAGTTCCTGGGGGGGCGACAAAAACATTCAGTACTTC
d_gene: -; len: 13; v_gene: TRBV5-6; j_gene: TRBJ1-2; abundance: -; CDR3aa: CASSLLDRNGYTF; CDR3nt: TGTGCCAGCAGCTTATTGGACAGAAATGGCTACACCTTC
d_gene: TRBD2; len: 16; v_gene: TRBV7-7; j_gene: TRBJ2-5; abundance: -; CDR3aa: CASSRTSGGPQETQYF; CDR3nt: TGTGCTAGCAGCCGGACTAGCGGGGGGCCCCAAGAGACCCAGTACTTC
d_gene: TRBD2; len: 16; v_gene: TRBV5-8; j_gene: TRBJ2-2; abundance: few; CDR3aa: CASNKPGLAVTGELFF; CDR3nt: TGTGCCAGCAACAAACCGGGACTAGCGGTGACCGGGGAGCTGTTTTTT